These 24 T cell receptor beta chains were sequenced from one sample in a study of OX40 agonist ivuxolimab in advanced cancers. The protocol used for the library was the immunoSEQ multiplex PCR assay. Entries here come from immuneACCESS through TCRdb and include only in-frame sequences with V and J called. Some clones fail to appear in such tables; in the studies checked, an unresolved V gene covers under half of the shortfall, and the cause of the remainder is unknown. The table for this sample lists tens of thousands of clones; over 80% of them were counted only once. The ten largest clones take up around 3.9% of the sample. The sequencing used CD4+ or CD8+ T cells sorted from blood, collected in a trial of the OX40 agonist ivuxolimab. The receptors were sampled from an adult with an advanced solid tumor such as melanoma, head and neck, liver or kidney cancer.

CDR3 nucleotides: TGTGCCAGCAGCCCGCTCACAGGGATCCTAGCCAAAAACATTCAGTACTTC. It codes for CASSPLTGILAKNIQYF. V is TRBV5-6 and J is TRBJ2-4; perhaps TRBD1 as D (6 bases). Germline CDR1 SGHDT, CDR2 YYEEEE. The CDR3 is 17 amino acids. Trimming took off 4 bases at V and 0 bases at J, with 17 bases between the two ends.

The V gene is TRBV7-9, the J gene TRBJ1-2; maybe TRBD1 (6 bases). Trimming left V 5 bases short and J 4 bases short, with 20 bases between. The CDR3 length is 16 residues. Germline V CDR1 and CDR2: SEHNR, FQNEAQ (reference sequence). The chain's CDR3 is CASSPHKTGQSYGYTF. In nucleotides, the CDR3 is TGTGCCAGCAGCCCCCATAAGACAGGACAGTCCTATGGCTACACCTTC.

The chain joins TRBV29-1 to TRBJ2-5; 12 bases are a match to TRBD2. The trim removed 3 bases at V and 5 bases at J, leaving 7 bases unmatched. The CDR3 is made up of 15 amino acids. Per germline, CDR1 SQVTM and CDR2 ANQGSEA. The CDR3 loop reads CSVDPRLAGDETQYF. The CDR3, as DNA: TGCAGCGTTGATCCTCGACTAGCGGGAGATGAGACCCAGTACTTC.

The chain carries TRBV7-2 and TRBJ2-2, with 7 bases lining up with TRBD1. This CDR3 comprises 14 residues. The germline gives CDR1 SGHTA, CDR2 FQGNSA. Trimming removed 5 bases from V and 1 base from J; junction bases left unmatched: 1. The CDR3 DNA is TGTGCCAGCAGCCGGGACAGGAACACCGGGGAGCTGTTTTTT. Encoded protein: CASSRDRNTGELFF.

The rearrangement joins TRBV6-5 to TRBJ1-5, with 7 bases fitting TRBD1. V dropped 4 bases and J dropped 5; count of bases not matched to a gene: 5. CDR3 length equals 14 residues. Germline CDR1 and CDR2: MNHEY and SVGAGI. CDR3 in amino acids: CASSSDRAYQPQHF. CDR3 nucleotide sequence: TGTGCCAGCAGTTCCGACAGGGCTTATCAGCCCCAGCATTTT.

This chain connects TRBV7-2 to TRBJ2-6; D may be TRBD2 (6 bases). Per the germline V gene, CDR1 is SGHTA and CDR2 is FQGNSA. V was pared by 1 base and J by 12 bases, with 13 bases between. This CDR3 has 14 amino acids. The CDR3 nucleotides are TGTGCCAGCAGCTTAGAGCCGCGGGGAAGCGTCCTGACTTTC. Translated, it gives CASSLEPRGSVLTF.

V gene TRBV4-1 combines with J gene TRBJ1-4; possible D gene TRBD1, 5 bases. V dropped 2 bases and J dropped 3 bases, with 19 bases sitting between them. Germline CDR1 is MGHRA and CDR2 is YSYEKL. The CDR3 covers 18 residues. The CDR3 spells CASSQKGFGGGSNEKLFF. The CDR3 DNA follows: TGCGCCAGCAGCCAAAAGGGGTTCGGTGGGGGGTCTAATGAAAAACTGTTTTTT.

The V and J genes are TRBV6-1 and TRBJ1-6; a possible D gene is TRBD1 (6 bases). Trimming stripped 2 bases from V and 10 bases from J, with 12 bases between. The length of the CDR3 is 14 residues. Germline CDR1 and CDR2: MNHNS and SASEGT. CDR3: CASSESRGGSPLHF. The CDR3 DNA reads as TGTGCCAGCAGTGAATCTCGGGGGGGCTCACCCCTCCACTTT.

The V and J genes are TRBV7-2 and TRBJ1-4, with TRBD1 identical over 7 bases. J was trimmed by 7 bases and V by 4 bases; bases with no gene match: 9. Germline-derived CDR1 and CDR2 are SGHTA and FQGNSA. CDR3 length equals 15 residues. The CDR3 bases are TGTGCCAGCAGCTCAGGAATCGGGACAGTTGAAAAACTGTTTTTT. Translating it yields CASSSGIGTVEKLFF.

The chain uses TRBV7-2 and TRBJ2-7; unclear D gene. V dropped 5 bases and J dropped 2 bases, with 10 bases sitting between them. The CDR3 consists of 13 residues. Germline CDR1 is SGHTA and CDR2 is FQGNSA. The CDR3 here is CASSPPSAYEQYF. The CDR3 region has the DNA TGTGCCAGCAGCCCGCCGAGCGCCTACGAGCAGTACTTC. The whole variable domain, filled in from reference TRBV7-2 and TRBJ2-7, reads GAGVSQSPSNKVTEKGKDVELRCDPISGHTALYWYRQSLGQGLEFLIYFQGNSAPDKSGLPSDRFSAERTGGSVSTLTIQRTQQEDSAVYLCASSPPSAYEQYFGPGTRLTVT.

The chain uses TRBV15 and TRBJ2-5; TRBD2 might be the D (6 bases). CDR1 is LNHNV, CDR2 YYDKDF, per germline (reference sequence). The CDR3 is 14 amino acids. V shed 0 bases and J shed 2 bases, with 7 bases lying between them. The CDR3 loop is CATSRDSGQETQYF. In nucleotides, the CDR3 is TGTGCCACCAGCAGAGATAGCGGTCAAGAGACCCAGTACTTC.

The V call is TRBV2, the J call TRBJ2-3; 13 nucleotides agree with TRBD2. Germline-derived CDR1 and CDR2 are SNHLY and FYNNEI. This CDR3 is 15 amino acids long. The junction had 11 bases not matched to a gene; V was cut back by 10 bases and J by 7 bases. The DNA for the CDR3 is TGTGCCACCAGACTAGCGGGGGGCCTCACGTATACGCAGTATTTT. Translated: CATRLAGGLTYTQYF.

The rearrangement links TRBV5-1 to TRBJ2-7, with TRBD1 matching 11 bases. With 4 bases clipped from V and 5 bases from J, the junction kept 8 bases outside the gene matches. The CDR3 is 15 residues long. CDR1 SGHRS and CDR2 YFSETQ come from the germline V gene. Written as DNA, the CDR3 is TGCGCCAGCAGCATCCCGGGACAGGGGGACCACGAGCAGTACTTC. It encodes CASSIPGQGDHEQYF.

This chain connects TRBV5-1 to TRBJ1-3; D uncertain. CDR1 is SGHRS and CDR2 is YFSETQ in the germline V gene. The CDR3 runs 15 residues. Trimming stripped 0 bases from V and 0 bases from J, with 7 bases between. The CDR3, as DNA: TGCGCCAGCAGCTTGGAGATCTACTCTGGAAACACCATATATTTT. This encodes CASSLEIYSGNTIYF.

V and J are TRBV5-4 and TRBJ2-7, with D uncertain. Looked up from germline, CDR1 is SGHNT and CDR2 is YYREEE (reference sequence). The CDR3 has 16 residues. V lost 4 bases and J lost 1, with 18 bases in between. CDR3 sequence: CASSPTPGQTSYEQYF. In DNA, the CDR3 is TGTGCCAGCAGCCCGACCCCCGGCCAAACTTCCTACGAGCAGTACTTC. The variable domain in full, with the rest retrieved from reference TRBV5-4 and TRBJ2-7, is ETGVTQSPTHLIKTRGQQVTLRCSSQSGHNTVSWYQQALGQGPQFIFQYYREEENGRGNFPPRFSGLQFPNYSSELNVNALELDDSALYLCASSPTPGQTSYEQYFGPGTRLTVT.

The chain joins TRBV15 to TRBJ1-5; D is uncertain. Germline assignment: CDR1 LNHNV and CDR2 YYDKDF (reference sequence). V was shortened by 3 bases and J by 2 bases, with 11 bases between the two germline ends. This CDR3 has 15 residues. CDR3 residues: CATSSDYWGNQPQHF. CDR3 coding DNA: TGTGCCACCAGCAGTGACTATTGGGGCAATCAGCCCCAGCATTTT.

The V gene is TRBV7-2, the J gene TRBJ2-7, with TRBD2 as a possible D gene (6 bases). The CDR3 is 16 amino acids. The V end was cut by 1 base, the J end by 0 bases, with 13 bases between. Germline lookup yields CDR1 SGHTA and CDR2 FQGNSA. This CDR3 is CASSLGDSLSSYEQYF. Written as DNA, the CDR3 is TGTGCCAGCAGCTTAGGGGACTCACTGAGCTCCTACGAGCAGTACTTC. Full variable domain (rest looked up from reference TRBV7-2 and TRBJ2-7): GAGVSQSPSNKVTEKGKDVELRCDPISGHTALYWYRQSLGQGLEFLIYFQGNSAPDKSGLPSDRFSAERTGGSVSTLTIQRTQQEDSAVYLCASSLGDSLSSYEQYFGPGTRLTVT.

This sequence joins TRBV28 and TRBJ2-3, with D perhaps TRBD1 (6 bases). The CDR3 loop spans 16 amino acids. Trimming removed 7 bases at V and 0 bases at J, with 17 bases between. Germline V gives CDR1 MDHEN, CDR2 SYDVKM. As DNA, the CDR3 is TGTGCCAGCATCAGTGCAGGGGCCTCTAGCACAGATACGCAGTATTTT. It is translated as CASISAGASSTDTQYF.

The chain employs TRBV7-9 and TRBJ2-2; 11 bases map to TRBD2. This CDR3 has 16 amino acids. The junction had 5 bases not matched to a gene; V was cut back by 5 bases and J by 3 bases. The germline V gene encodes CDR1 SEHNR and CDR2 FQNEAQ (reference sequence). Here the CDR3 reads CASSPGLAGDTGELFF. The CDR3 DNA sequence: TGTGCCAGCAGCCCCGGACTAGCGGGTGACACCGGGGAGCTGTTTTTT.

The chain combines TRBV11-2 with TRBJ1-2, with 8 bases aligning to TRBD1. After removal of 4 bases from V and 5 bases from J, the junction contained 21 bases not matched to a gene. This CDR3 region has 19 residues. The germline CDR1 and CDR2 sequences are SGHAT and FQNNGV. CDR3 in DNA: TGTGCCAGCAGCTCAACCGTTGGGGGACAGGCCATACATCGATATGGCTACACCTTC. It translates to CASSSTVGGQAIHRYGYTF.

This clone was seen once. The chain employs TRBV6-5 and TRBJ2-7; D remains unclear. CDR3 size: 12 residues. Trimming left V 6 bases short and J 4 bases short, with 10 bases between. The germline CDR1 and CDR2 sequences are MNHEY and SVGAGI. DNA for the CDR3: TGTGCCAGCAGCGACGCCATTTACGAGCAGTACTTC. As protein: CASSDAIYEQYF.

The V and J genes are TRBV7-9 and TRBJ1-1, with 7 bases lining up with TRBD1. CDR1 SEHNR and CDR2 FQNEAQ come from the germline V gene (reference sequence). CDR3 length equals 16 residues. Unmatched junction bases numbered 15, after V lost 5 bases and J lost 6 bases. The CDR3 loop reads CASSRAGGENDPEAFF. In DNA form, the CDR3 reads TGTGCCAGCAGCCGGGCAGGGGGGGAAAATGACCCTGAAGCTTTCTTT.

Only a few counts were recorded for this clone. V is TRBV4-1 and J is TRBJ2-7; 9 bases are a match to TRBD2. The J segment lost 2 bases and the V segment lost 4 bases, leaving 12 bases of the junction unmatched. The germline V gene encodes CDR1 MGHRA and CDR2 YSYEKL. This CDR3 comprises 17 residues. CDR3 DNA sequence: TGCGCCAGCAGCCCCCCAAGGGTAGCGGGGGCACCCTACGAGCAGTACTTC. This sequence encodes CASSPPRVAGAPYEQYF.

A word on this clone: The sample carries other DNA sequences with the same CDR3. The chain uses TRBV18 and TRBJ2-7; D might be TRBD1 or TRBD2, each matching 6 bases. The V gene's germline CDR1 is KGHSH and CDR2 LQKENI. There are 12 residues in the CDR3. V shed 6 bases and J shed 5 bases, with 11 bases lying between them. CDR3 nucleotides: TGTGCCAGCTCTACCGGGGGCCACGAGCAGTACTTC. This sequence encodes CASSTGGHEQYF.